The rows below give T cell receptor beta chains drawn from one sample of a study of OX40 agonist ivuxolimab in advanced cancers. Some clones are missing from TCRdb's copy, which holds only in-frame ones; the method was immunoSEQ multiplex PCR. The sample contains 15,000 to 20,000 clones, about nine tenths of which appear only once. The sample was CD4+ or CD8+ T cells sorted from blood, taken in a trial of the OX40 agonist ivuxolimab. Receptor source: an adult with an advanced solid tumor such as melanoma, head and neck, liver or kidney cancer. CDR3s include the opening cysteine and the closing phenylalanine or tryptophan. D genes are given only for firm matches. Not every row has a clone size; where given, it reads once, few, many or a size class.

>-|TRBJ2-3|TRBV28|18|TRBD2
TGTGCCAGCAGTTCCTACGAGACTAGCGGGAGGGCCCCAGATACGCAGTATTTT
CASSSYETSGRAPDTQYF
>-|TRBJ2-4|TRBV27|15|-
TGTGCCAGCAGTTTAACATACTTAGCCAAAAACATTCAGTACTTC
CASSLTYLAKNIQYF
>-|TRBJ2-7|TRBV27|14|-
TGTGCCAGCAGTCTACAGGGACGGGCCTACGAGCAGTACTTC
CASSLQGRAYEQYF
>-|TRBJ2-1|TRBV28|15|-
TGTGCCAGCATGGCGGGAACCCCTTCCTACAATGAGCAGTTCTTC
CASMAGTPSYNEQFF
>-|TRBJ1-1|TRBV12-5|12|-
TGTGCTAGTGGTTTGGGCGGGGTTGAAGCTTTCTTT
CASGLGGVEAFF
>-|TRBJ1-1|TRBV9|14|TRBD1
TGTGCCAGCAGCACGGGGAGGACAGGAACTGAAGCTTTCTTT
CASSTGRTGTEAFF
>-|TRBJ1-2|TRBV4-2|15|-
TGTGCCAGCGTTGCCCAGGGGCATTCTAACGATGGCTACACCTTC
CASVAQGHSNDGYTF
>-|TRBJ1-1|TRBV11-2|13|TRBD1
TGTGCCAGCAGCCAACAGGGGAGCACTGAAGCTTTCTTT
CASSQQGSTEAFF
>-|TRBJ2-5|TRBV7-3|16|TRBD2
TGTGCCAGCAGCCAGGGGCTAGCGGGAGTCGGTGGGACCCAGTACTTC
CASSQGLAGVGGTQYF
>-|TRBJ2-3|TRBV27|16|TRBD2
TGTGCCAGCAGTTCCCGACTAGCCGGACGCACAGATACGCAGTATTTT
CASSSRLAGRTDTQYF
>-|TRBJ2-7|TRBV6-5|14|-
TGTGCCAGCAGTTACGGCGTCAGGGCGAGTGAGCAGTACTTC
CASSYGVRASEQYF
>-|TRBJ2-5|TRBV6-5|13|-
TGTGCCAGCAGTACGGGGGACGCGCAGACCCAGTACTTC
CASSTGDAQTQYF
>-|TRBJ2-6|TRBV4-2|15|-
TGTGCCAGCAGCCAAGAGGGGGCTGGGGCCAACGTCCTGACTTTC
CASSQEGAGANVLTF
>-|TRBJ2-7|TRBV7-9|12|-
TGTGCCAGCAGCTTGACAGCCTACGAGCAGTACTTC
CASSLTAYEQYF
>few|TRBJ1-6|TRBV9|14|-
TGTGCCAGCAGCGTCGGGACTGTGAATTCACCCCTCCACTTT
CASSVGTVNSPLHF
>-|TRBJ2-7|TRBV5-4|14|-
TGTGCCAGCAGCCCGGAGGGGAGCTCCTACGAGCAGTACTTC
CASSPEGSSYEQYF
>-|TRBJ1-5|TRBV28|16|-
TGTGCCAGCAGTTTCTTGGACAGCGATAGCAATCAGCCCCAGCATTTT
CASSFLDSDSNQPQHF
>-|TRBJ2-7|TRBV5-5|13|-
TGTGCCAGCAGCTTGGACATTTCCTACGAGCAGTACTTC
CASSLDISYEQYF
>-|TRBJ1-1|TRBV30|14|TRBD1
TGTGCCTGGAGTAGGGGGCCAGTTGGGACTGAAGCTTTCTTT
CAWSRGPVGTEAFF
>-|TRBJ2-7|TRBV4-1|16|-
TGCGCCAGCAGCCAAGCATCCCAGGCGCCTTCCTACGAGCAGTACTTC
CASSQASQAPSYEQYF
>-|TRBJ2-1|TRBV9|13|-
TGTGCCAGCAGCCCCACCGGTGGAAATGAGCAGTTCTTC
CASSPTGGNEQFF
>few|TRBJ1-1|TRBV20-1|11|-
TGCAGTGCAAAGGGTAACACTGAAGCTTTCTTT
CSAKGNTEAFF
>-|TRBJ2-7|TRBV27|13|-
TGTGCCAGCAGTCCGAAAACAGGGTACGAGCAGTACTTC
CASSPKTGYEQYF
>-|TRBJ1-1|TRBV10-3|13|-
TGTGCCATCAGTTTACAGGGGAACACTGAAGCTTTCTTT
CAISLQGNTEAFF